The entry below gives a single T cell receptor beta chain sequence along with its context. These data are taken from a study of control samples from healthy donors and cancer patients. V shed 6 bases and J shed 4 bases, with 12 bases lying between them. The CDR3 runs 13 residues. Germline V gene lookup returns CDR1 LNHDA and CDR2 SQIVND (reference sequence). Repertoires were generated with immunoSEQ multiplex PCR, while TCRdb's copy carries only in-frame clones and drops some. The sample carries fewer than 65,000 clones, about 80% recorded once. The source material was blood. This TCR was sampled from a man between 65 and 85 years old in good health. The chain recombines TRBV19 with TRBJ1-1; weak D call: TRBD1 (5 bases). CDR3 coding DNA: TGTGCCAGTAGCGAGGGACGGAGCACTGAAGCTTTCTTT. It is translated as CASSEGRSTEAFF.